The present TCR beta chain was sequenced within a study of blood T cell repertoires in COVID-19. Overall study context: T cells, B-cell-depleted T cells, or PBMCs provided the cDNA or gDNA that served as material.

Germline assignment: CDR1 ENHRY and CDR2 SYGVKD. V shed 10 bases and J shed 10 bases, with 20 bases lying between them. The CDR3 runs 13 residues. Under the authors' procedure: Amplification with reference gene primers provided the estimates of nucleated cell counts. Clones were sequenced by immunoSEQ multiplex PCR, and TCRdb holds only the in-frame ones, with some missing. From that table come the V and J calls and clone size; the DNA was used to work out D and trimming. Here the sample spans about 190,000 clones, 80% to 85% being singletons. The chain has TRBV10-3 and TRBJ2-1, with D perhaps matching TRBD2 (6 bases). Sequencing used peripheral blood. The TCR comes from a woman in her twenties or thirties with acute or convalescent COVID-19. Written as DNA, the CDR3 is TGTGCCACCTATAACGGGAGCACGAGGGAGCAGTTCTTC. Residues: CATYNGSTREQFF.